This T cell receptor beta chain was sequenced during a study of blood T cell repertoires in COVID-19. About the study: Two negative PCRs, clearance, or symptom resolution characterized the recovered Cohort 3 donors. From the United States, Italy and Spain came samples of acute and convalescent COVID-19.

Looked up from germline, CDR1 is SGHKS and CDR2 is YYEKEE (reference sequence). V shed 3 bases, J shed 5 bases, and the junction held 17 bases outside the gene matches. The CDR3 extends over 19 amino acids. In the source study's methods: The authors estimated nucleated cell counts from reference gene primer amplification. The assay was immunoSEQ multiplex PCR, and TCRdb's table has in-frame clones only and misses some. Clonal size and the V and J genes are those of that table, whereas D and trimming came from the DNA. The data contain a few hundred thousand clones, 80% to 90% of them seen just once; the ten biggest clones take up approximately 3.1%. The sample holds one count of this clone. Participant-given clinical history determined each cohort assignment.

Sequenced material: PBMCs or T cells enriched from blood (not recorded which). This chain joins TRBV5-5 and TRBJ2-5; 12 bases agree with TRBD2. This clonotype was obtained from a woman aged 45-65 years in a cohort exposed to, infected with or recovered from COVID-19 (not recorded which). The CDR3 is CASSSGSRTSGTYGETQYF. In DNA form, the CDR3 reads TGTGCCAGCAGCTCGGGTTCCCGGACTAGCGGGACTTACGGGGAGACCCAGTACTTC.